This T cell receptor beta chain appears in the sequencing data of a study of cytomegalovirus exposure and HLA in healthy donors. Study-wide findings and caveats: Serostatus for CMV was the only available immune exposure information.

In the case of this clone: As yet, its antigen is unknown.

The PCR had 60 Vbeta and 13 Jbeta primers. This table comes from immunoSEQ multiplex PCR, and its TCRdb copy is limited to in-frame clones, with some not included. The repertoire holds about 25,000 clones, 70% seen once, with approximately 4% in the top ten. With 0 bases removed from V and 4 bases from J, the gap between germline ends came to 6 bases. Looked up from germline, CDR1 is LNHNV and CDR2 is YYDKDF (reference sequence). The CDR3 runs 13 residues. The sample comprised PBMCs. This TCR derives from a woman aged 50 to 65 in good health and CMV-seronegative. This chain uses TRBV15 with TRBJ1-2; the D is unclear. The CDR3 DNA reads TGTGCCACCAGCAGAGATGGGAGCTATGGCTACACCTTC. The encoded protein is CATSRDGSYGYTF.